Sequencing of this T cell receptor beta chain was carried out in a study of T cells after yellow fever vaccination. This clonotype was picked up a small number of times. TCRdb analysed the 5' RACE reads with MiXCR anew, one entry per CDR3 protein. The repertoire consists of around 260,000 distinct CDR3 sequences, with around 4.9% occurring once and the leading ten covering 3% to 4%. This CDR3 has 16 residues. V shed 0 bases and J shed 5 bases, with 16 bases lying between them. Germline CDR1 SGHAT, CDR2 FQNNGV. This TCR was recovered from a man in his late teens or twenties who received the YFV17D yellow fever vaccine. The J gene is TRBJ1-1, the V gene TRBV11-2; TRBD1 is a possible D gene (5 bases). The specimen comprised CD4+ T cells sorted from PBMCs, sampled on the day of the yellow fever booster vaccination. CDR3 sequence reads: CASSLDPRTWGTEAFF. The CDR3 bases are TGTGCCAGCAGCTTAGATCCACGGACCTGGGGGACTGAAGCTTTCTTT.